This is a list of T cell receptor beta chains from one sample in a study of shared clonotypes between healthy human individuals. The method was immunoSEQ multiplex PCR; TCRdb's version includes in-frame clones alone and lacks a portion of them. The sample consists of over 2 million clones, just under 95% of them appearing once. The source material was naive CD4+ T cells from PBMCs. All receptors come from a man aged 18 to 35 in good health. Some clones in this sample may be carry-over from other donors' samples. CDR3s include the opening cysteine and the closing phenylalanine or tryptophan. Fields, in order: clone size, J gene, D gene, V gene, CDR3 DNA, CDR3 protein. The D gene is left open where the match is weak. A row's size may be missing; if present it is once, few, many or a size class.

- TRBJ2-1 - TRBV6-5 TGTGCCAGCAGTTACCAGACTAAGCAGTTCTTC CASSYQTKQFF
once TRBJ2-3 - TRBV5-4 TGTGCCAGCAGCTTGGCCAAAGGTACGCAGTATTTT CASSLAKGTQYF
- TRBJ2-7 TRBD2 TRBV27 TGTGCCAGCAGTTTACTAGCGGGAGGGGCCCTCTCCTACGAGCAGTACTTC CASSLLAGGALSYEQYF
- TRBJ2-7 TRBD1 TRBV28 TGTGCCAGCTCCTCGACAGGGGGCACCTACGAGCAGTACTTC CASSSTGGTYEQYF
- TRBJ2-1 - TRBV5-1 TGCGCCAGCAGCTTGGCGGGCCTCTCCCACAATGAGCAGTTCTTC CASSLAGLSHNEQFF
- TRBJ2-2 - TRBV5-4 TGTGCCAGCAGAACCGGGACGGCGAACACCGGGGAGCTGTTTTTT CASRTGTANTGELFF
- TRBJ2-7 - TRBV5-6 TGTGCCAGCGGCCGGGGGATCTACGAGCAGTACTTC CASGRGIYEQYF
- TRBJ1-5 TRBD1 TRBV27 TGTGCCAGCAGACCAGGGGGCGCGGGTCAGCCCCAGCATTTT CASRPGGAGQPQHF
- TRBJ2-7 TRBD2 TRBV5-8 TGTGCCAGCAGCTTTTGGGCTAGCGGGAGGGGATTGTACGAGCAGTACTTC CASSFWASGRGLYEQYF
- TRBJ1-4 - TRBV18 TGTGCCAGCTCACCACGGGGGGACGAAAAACTGTTTTTT CASSPRGDEKLFF
- TRBJ2-1 TRBD2 TRBV5-1 TGCGCCAGCAGCCCGTCAGCGGGAGATCTCAATGAGCAGTTCTTC CASSPSAGDLNEQFF
- TRBJ1-3 - TRBV28 TGTGCCAGCAGGGGGCGGCCAGGGAGTTCCCCTGGAAACACCATATATTTT CASRGRPGSSPGNTIYF
- TRBJ2-7 - TRBV5-8 TGTGCCAGCAGCTTGGGCAGACGCCATCCCTACGAGCAGTACTTC CASSLGRRHPYEQYF
- TRBJ2-2 TRBD2 TRBV19 TGTGCCAGTAGTCAGTTTAGGGGGACTAGCACCGGGGAGCTGTTTTTT CASSQFRGTSTGELFF
once TRBJ2-7 - TRBV7-3 TGTGCCAGCAGCTTGGGTCTATCTTCCGAGCAGTACTTC CASSLGLSSEQYF
- TRBJ1-4 TRBD1 TRBV5-1 TGCGCCAGCAGCCTACGGACAGGGCTTAATGAAAAACTGTTTTTT CASSLRTGLNEKLFF
- TRBJ2-1 - TRBV12-5 TGTGCTAGTGGCACACAGAACTACGACAATGAGCAGTTCTTC CASGTQNYDNEQFF
- TRBJ1-2 - TRBV5-1 TGCGCCAGCAGCCAAGAACACTATGGCTACACCTTC CASSQEHYGYTF
- TRBJ2-3 - TRBV5-4 TGTGCCAGCAGCTTGTTGCAGGGATCAGATACGCAGTATTTT CASSLLQGSDTQYF
- TRBJ2-5 - TRBV28 TGTGCCAGCAGGGGCGCGGGCGGCGAGACCCAGTACTTC CASRGAGGETQYF
- TRBJ2-7 - TRBV25-1 TGTGCCAGCAGTGATTTCGTGGGAGCGACCTACGAGCAGTACTTC CASSDFVGATYEQYF
- TRBJ2-1 - TRBV7-8 TGTGCCAGCAGCTTAGAGTACTTTTCTAGCCTACCCAGCTATGTTGGTGAGCAGTTCTTC CASSLEYFSSLPSYVGEQFF
- TRBJ2-2 - TRBV7-3 TGTGCCAGCAGCTCACTTCACACCGGGGAGCTGTTTTTT CASSSLHTGELFF
- TRBJ2-5 - TRBV29-1 TGCAGCGTGGGACCGGGGGCGGAGATGGGGGAGACCCAGTACTTC CSVGPGAEMGETQYF
- TRBJ2-1 TRBD2 TRBV5-4 TGTGCCAGCAGCTTGAGTAGCGGGAGTTCCTACAATGAGCAGTTCTTC CASSLSSGSSYNEQFF
- TRBJ2-1 TRBD2 TRBV5-1 TGCGCCAGCAGCTTGCTAGCGGGGCATTACAATGAGCAGTTCTTC CASSLLAGHYNEQFF
- TRBJ2-1 TRBD2 TRBV19 TGTGCCACCAGGCCGGGGGGTTCCTACAATGAGCAGTTCTTC CATRPGGSYNEQFF
- TRBJ2-7 TRBD2 TRBV7-3 TGTGCCAGCAGCTTAGCAGCGGGAGCGGGTGAGCAGTACTTC CASSLAAGAGEQYF